Presented here are 16 T cell receptor beta chains from one specimen sequenced in a study of T cell changes during pregnancy in multiple sclerosis. The assay was immunoSEQ multiplex PCR, and TCRdb's table has in-frame clones only and misses some. The sample lists 35,000 to 55,000 clones, about 92% occurring once. Material: peripheral blood. The receptors were sampled from a female donor with multiple sclerosis, enrolled in a pregnancy study.

V is TRBV4-3 and J is TRBJ2-3, with 11 nucleotides matching TRBD2. The CDR3 sequence is 18 residues long. The germline gives CDR1 LGHNA, CDR2 YSLEER. After removal of 0 bases from V and 2 bases from J, the junction contained 7 bases not matched to a gene. CDR3 sequence: CASSQDTLAGGTTDTQYF. The CDR3 DNA is TGCGCCAGCAGCCAAGATACGCTAGCGGGAGGAACCACAGATACGCAGTATTTT.

The rearrangement uses TRBV5-8 and TRBJ2-7, with 15 bases that match TRBD2. Looked up from germline, CDR1 is SGHTS and CDR2 is YDEGEE. This CDR3 region has 18 residues. With V trimmed by 2 bases and J by 3 bases, 9 bases remained unmatched. The CDR3 bases are TGTGCCAGCAGCTTTTCCGGGACTAGCGGGAGGTTGGGCTACGAGCAGTACTTC. Translation: CASSFSGTSGRLGYEQYF.

The chain combines TRBV10-3 with TRBJ2-5; D is ambiguous. CDR1 and CDR2 (germline): ENHRY, SYGVKD. V lost 5 bases and J lost 0, with 10 bases in between. CDR3 size: 14 residues. This CDR3 reads CAISSRDDQETQYF. In DNA, the CDR3 is TGTGCCATCAGTAGCCGAGACGACCAAGAGACCCAGTACTTC.

This chain links TRBV4-3 with TRBJ1-6, with 9 bases fitting TRBD1. The junction had 3 bases not matched to a gene; V was cut back by 3 bases and J by 9 bases. Germline CDR1 is LGHNA and CDR2 is YSLEER. The CDR3 is 14 amino acids. The CDR3 here is CASSHTGGGSPLHF. The CDR3 DNA sequence: TGCGCCAGCAGCCATACAGGGGGCGGTTCACCCCTCCACTTT.

V is TRBV2 and J is TRBJ1-2, with a possible D match to TRBD1 (5 bases). Trimming removed 4 bases from V and 0 bases from J, with 12 bases in between. Germline V gives CDR1 SNHLY, CDR2 FYNNEI. CDR3 length equals 15 residues. The CDR3 DNA reads TGTGCCAGCAGTGCCCAGGGAGGCTCTAACTATGGCTACACCTTC. It yields the protein CASSAQGGSNYGYTF.

The chain uses TRBV5-1 and TRBJ1-1; unclear D gene. Germline loops: CDR1 SGHRS, CDR2 YFSETQ. CDR3 length equals 14 residues. V lost 0 bases and J lost 1, with 7 bases in between. CDR3 region: CASSLERKNTEAFF. CDR3 DNA sequence: TGCGCCAGCAGCTTGGAACGGAAGAACACTGAAGCTTTCTTT.

The V and J genes are TRBV28 and TRBJ1-1; a weak D match, TRBD1 (6 bases). CDR3 size: 13 residues. CDR1 MDHEN and CDR2 SYDVKM come from the germline V gene. Between the trimmed V and J ends, which lost 5 bases and 11 bases, there was a span of 18 bases. The DNA of the CDR3 is TGTGCCAGCAGTAAAACAGGGCTTCGGAAGGCTTTCTTT. It yields the protein CASSKTGLRKAFF.

The CDR3 DNA is TGTGCCAGCAGCCAAGACAGGGGCAGGAGGGAGACCCAGTACTTC. Its protein is CASSQDRGRRETQYF. The chain is built from TRBV14 and TRBJ2-5; a possible D gene is TRBD1 (6 bases). The germline V gene has CDR1 SGHDN and CDR2 FVKESK. V was trimmed by 0 bases and J by 5 bases, leaving 13 bases between them. The CDR3 loop spans 15 amino acids.

V and J are TRBV7-3 and TRBJ2-7; tentatively, D is TRBD1 or TRBD2 (6 bases each). The CDR3 sequence is 14 residues long. The germline gives CDR1 SGHTA, CDR2 FQGTGA. The V end was cut by 8 bases, the J end by 1 base, with 15 bases between. In DNA, the CDR3 is TGTGCCAGCTCCTCCCAAGGGGGGTCCTACGAGCAGTACTTC. It yields the protein CASSSQGGSYEQYF.

The chain uses TRBV5-1 and TRBJ1-4; 10 bases are shared with TRBD1. The CDR3 is made up of 14 amino acids. Germline V lookup: CDR1 SGHRS, CDR2 YFSETQ. V trimming: 4 bases; J trimming: 6 bases; junction bases outside the gene matches: 3. The CDR3: CASSPGTGDEKLFF. The CDR3 nucleotides are TGCGCCAGCAGCCCGGGGACAGGGGATGAAAAACTGTTTTTT.

The CDR3: CASSHGLADYEQYF. CDR3 DNA sequence: TGTGCCAGCAGCCACGGGCTAGCGGACTACGAGCAGTACTTC. This chain connects TRBV4-2 to TRBJ2-7; 7 nucleotides align to TRBD2. Germline CDR1 reads LGHNA; CDR2 reads YNFKEQ. Trimming removed 3 bases from V and 3 bases from J; junction bases left unmatched: 5. CDR3 length: 14 residues.

The rearrangement uses TRBV6-1 and TRBJ1-1; no reliable D call. The CDR3 contains 15 residues. Germline lookup yields CDR1 MNHNS and CDR2 SASEGT. V was cut by 2 bases and J by 0 bases, with 10 bases left in between. CDR3: CASSESVAVNTEAFF. The DNA of the CDR3 is TGTGCCAGCAGTGAAAGTGTGGCGGTGAACACTGAAGCTTTCTTT.

V gene TRBV6-6 combines with J gene TRBJ1-5; no clear D gene. The ends were cut back, 7 bases at V and 0 bases at J, with 7 bases in the middle. CDR3 length: 13 amino acids. Germline loops: CDR1 MNHNY, CDR2 SVGAGI (reference sequence). The CDR3 reads CASTGYSNQPQHF. The CDR3 DNA follows: TGTGCCAGCACCGGGTATAGCAATCAGCCCCAGCATTTT.

The chain couples TRBV7-2 to TRBJ1-1, with D perhaps TRBD1 (5 bases). V was clipped by 3 bases and J by 5 bases, with 13 bases between them. The V gene's germline CDR1 is SGHTA and CDR2 FQGNSA. This CDR3 spans 14 amino acids. The DNA of the CDR3 is TGTGCCAGCAGCTTCGCAGGTGGGGGGACTGAAGCTTTCTTT. Its protein is CASSFAGGGTEAFF.

The chain is built from TRBV6-5 and TRBJ2-3; D is unclear. The CDR3 has 13 residues. Per the germline V gene, CDR1 is MNHEY and CDR2 is SVGAGI. Trimming left V 0 bases short and J 2 bases short, with 3 bases between. CDR3 nucleotide sequence: TGTGCCAGCAGTTACTCTTACACAGATACGCAGTATTTT. Its translation is CASSYSYTDTQYF.

The chain joins TRBV5-6 to TRBJ2-1; no firm D call. The V gene lost 0 bases and the J gene lost 5 bases, with 3 bases spanning the gap. The CDR3 sequence is 12 residues long. Germline V lookup: CDR1 SGHDT, CDR2 YYEEEE. CDR3 residues: CASSLEHNEQFF. In DNA form, the CDR3 reads TGTGCCAGCAGCTTGGAACACAATGAGCAGTTCTTC.